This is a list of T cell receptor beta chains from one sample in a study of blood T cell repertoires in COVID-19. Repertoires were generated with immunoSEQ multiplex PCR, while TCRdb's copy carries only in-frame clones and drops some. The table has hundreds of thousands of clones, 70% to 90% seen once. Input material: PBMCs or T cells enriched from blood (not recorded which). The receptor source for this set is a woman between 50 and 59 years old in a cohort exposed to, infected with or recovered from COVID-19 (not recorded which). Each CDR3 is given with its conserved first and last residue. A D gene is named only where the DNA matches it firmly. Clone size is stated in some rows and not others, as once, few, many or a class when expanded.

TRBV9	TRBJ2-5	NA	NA	CASSVTGRETQYF	TGTGCCAGCAGCGTTACAGGGCGAGAGACCCAGTACTTC
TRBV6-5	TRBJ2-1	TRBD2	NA	CASRVPSGLNEQFF	TGTGCCAGCAGGGTTCCTAGCGGGCTTAATGAGCAGTTCTTC
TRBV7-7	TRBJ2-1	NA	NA	CASSLPIVGGALPQQFF	TGTGCTAGCAGCTTACCAATAGTGGGGGGGGCCTTGCCCCAGCAGTTCTTC
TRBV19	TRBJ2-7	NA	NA	CASSMRGQYFYEQYF	TGTGCCAGTAGTATGCGTGGACAGTACTTCTACGAGCAGTACTTC
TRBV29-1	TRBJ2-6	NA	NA	CSVLNSGANVLTF	TGCAGCGTTCTAAACTCTGGGGCCAACGTCCTGACTTTC
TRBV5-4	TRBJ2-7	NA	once	CASSTNRAPYEQYF	TGTGCCAGCAGCACAAACAGGGCCCCCTACGAGCAGTACTTC
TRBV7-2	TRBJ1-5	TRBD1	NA	CASSQGQTQPQHF	TGTGCCAGCAGCCAGGGACAGACGCAGCCCCAGCATTTT
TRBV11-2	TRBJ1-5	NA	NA	CASSRVRGNNQPQHF	TGTGCCAGCAGCCGGGTCAGGGGAAACAATCAGCCCCAGCATTTT
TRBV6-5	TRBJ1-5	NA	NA	CASSPTVDRSQHF	TGTGCCAGCAGTCCCACAGTCGATCGGTCCCAGCATTTT
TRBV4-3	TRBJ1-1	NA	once	CASSHITVNTEAFF	TGCGCCAGCAGCCATATAACAGTAAACACTGAAGCTTTCTTT
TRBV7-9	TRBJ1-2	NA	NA	CASSPRRLAYGYTF	TGTGCCAGCAGCCCAAGACGACTAGCCTATGGCTACACCTTC
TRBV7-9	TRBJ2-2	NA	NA	CASSPTRVYTGELFF	TGTGCCAGCAGCCCCACCAGGGTTTACACCGGGGAGCTGTTTTTT
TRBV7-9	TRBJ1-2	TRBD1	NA	CASSLGAGTGPLGYTF	TGTGCCAGCAGCTTAGGAGCCGGGACAGGGCCCTTGGGCTACACCTTC
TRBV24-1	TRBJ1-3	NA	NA	CATSDSGGSGNTIYF	TGTGCCACCAGTGATTCGGGGGGCTCTGGAAACACCATATATTTT
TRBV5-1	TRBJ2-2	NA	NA	CASSRTGGGHTGELFF	TGCGCCAGCAGCCGGACTGGGGGCGGGCACACCGGGGAGCTGTTTTTT
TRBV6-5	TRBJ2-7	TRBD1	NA	CASSTNRGNSYEQYF	TGTGCCAGCAGCACTAACAGGGGAAACTCCTACGAGCAGTACTTC
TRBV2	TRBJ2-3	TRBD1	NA	CASQEDRNTDTQYF	TGTGCCAGCCAGGAGGACAGGAACACAGATACGCAGTATTTT
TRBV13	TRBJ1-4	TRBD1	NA	CASSLKRGRNEKLFF	TGTGCCAGCAGCTTAAAGAGGGGGCGCAATGAAAAACTGTTTTTT
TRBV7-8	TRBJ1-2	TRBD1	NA	CASSTGQGAYGYTF	TGTGCCAGCAGCACGGGACAGGGGGCCTATGGCTACACCTTC
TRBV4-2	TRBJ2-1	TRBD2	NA	CASSQSVAGNYNEQFF	TGTGCCAGCAGCCAGTCTGTAGCGGGGAACTACAATGAGCAGTTCTTC
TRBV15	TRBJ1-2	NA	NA	CATSRDQGQRNGYTF	TGTGCCACCAGCAGAGATCAGGGACAAAGGAATGGCTACACCTTC
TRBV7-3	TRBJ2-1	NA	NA	CASSLTPGGTINEQFF	TGTGCCAGCAGCTTAACTCCCGGGGGGACAATCAATGAGCAGTTCTTC
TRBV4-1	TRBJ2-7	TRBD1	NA	CASSHPGDSRYEQYF	TGCGCCAGCAGCCACCCCGGGGACAGTCGCTACGAGCAGTACTTC
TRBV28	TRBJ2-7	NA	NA	CASTGDPLYEQYF	TGTGCCAGCACCGGGGATCCCCTTTACGAGCAGTACTTC
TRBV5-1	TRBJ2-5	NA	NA	CASSNGGGARETQYF	TGCGCCAGCAGCAACGGGGGTGGGGCCCGTGAGACCCAGTACTTC
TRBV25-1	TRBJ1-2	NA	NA	CASSGGRETIYGYTF	TGTGCCAGCAGTGGTGGGAGGGAGACTATCTATGGCTACACCTTC
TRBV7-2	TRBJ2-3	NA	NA	CASSLVAGVGTDTQYF	TGTGCCAGCAGCTTAGTAGCCGGGGTGGGCACAGATACGCAGTATTTT
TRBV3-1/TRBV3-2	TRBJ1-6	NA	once	CASASGSLSPLHF	TGTGCCAGCGCCTCCGGGTCTCTTTCACCCCTCCACTTT